A selection of T cell receptor beta chains follows, all from one sample in a study of T cells in Graves' hyperthyroidism and ophthalmopathy. TCRdb re-analysed the multiplex PCR reads in MiXCR, keeping a single row per CDR3 protein. The repertoire includes approximately 400,000 distinct CDR3 sequences, more than 15% of them detected once, and roughly 7.4% sits in the top ten. Sequencing was carried out using blood. The receptor set was obtained from a woman in her late teens or twenties with Graves' hyperthyroidism. CDR3s leave out the opening cysteine and the closing phenylalanine or tryptophan. The order of the fields is V gene, CDR3 protein.

TRBV12-3/TRBV12-4	ASSLGDRGPTGELF
TRBV12-3/TRBV12-4	ASSGDSPLGDEQF
TRBV5-1	ASSLEGQANGYT
TRBV10-3	AISVSRGTYEQY
TRBV7-6	ASSKGVSSSGNTIY
TRBV28	ASILDGDQPQH
TRBV5-1	ASSRRAGENEELF
TRBV20-1	SANRPRASSYNEQF
TRBV13	ASSSQARYGYT
TRBV4-1	ASSQVSGATNIQY
TRBV18	ASSPNAGTRTNQPQH
TRBV6-1	ASSEEGSSSSPLH
TRBV29-1	SVLQDSYEQY
TRBV18	ASSRGQGDSYEQY
TRBV12-3/TRBV12-4	ASSLLNRPQH
TRBV12-3/TRBV12-4	ASSMQGAGKAF
TRBV7-3	ASSLTGGPQH
TRBV12-3/TRBV12-4	ASRGRGLAGGSARYEQY
TRBV2	ASSAGQGVFKNTEAF
TRBV28	ASREDRELEETQY
TRBV15	ATSRGYRDDGETQY
TRBV2	ASSEALGSAF
TRBV12-3/TRBV12-4	ASSPDREEGYT
TRBV4-1	ASSQEAGWGDTQY
TRBV6-5	ASSYSASGTYEQY
TRBV10-3	AISESRGQQETQY
TRBV20-1	SARDAHRDGYT
TRBV19	ASSHSGEQY
TRBV12-3/TRBV12-4	ASSLDREKETQY
TRBV6-1	ASSTGRTNEKLF
TRBV6-1	ASSEVAGGHVTQY
TRBV11-3	ASSWGQGRTDTQY
TRBV11-3	ASSLRGTSGSVEQF
TRBV7-2	ASSLAGAGTGNSQPQH
TRBV15	ATSRDQRWDRGETQY
TRBV20-1	SAFQASSYGYT
TRBV18	ASSPREDTEAF
TRBV5-1	AEGDTQY
TRBV7-3	ASSLQAGGDTQY
TRBV3-1	ASSQGQGLAGLVTSYEQY